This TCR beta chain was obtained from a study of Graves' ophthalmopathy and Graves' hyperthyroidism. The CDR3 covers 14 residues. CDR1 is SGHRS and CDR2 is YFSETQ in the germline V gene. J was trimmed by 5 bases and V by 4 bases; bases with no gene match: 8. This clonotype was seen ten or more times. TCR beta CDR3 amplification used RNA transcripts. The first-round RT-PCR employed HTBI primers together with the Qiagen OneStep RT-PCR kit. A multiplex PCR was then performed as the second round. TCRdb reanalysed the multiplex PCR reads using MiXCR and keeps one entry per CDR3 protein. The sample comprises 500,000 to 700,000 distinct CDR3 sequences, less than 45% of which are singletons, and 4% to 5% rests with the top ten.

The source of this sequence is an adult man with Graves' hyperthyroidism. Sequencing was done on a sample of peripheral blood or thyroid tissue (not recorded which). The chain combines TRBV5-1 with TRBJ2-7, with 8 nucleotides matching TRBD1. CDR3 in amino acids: CASSLDRAVDEQYF. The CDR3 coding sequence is TGCGCCAGCAGCCTGGACAGGGCGGTGGACGAGCAGTACTTC.